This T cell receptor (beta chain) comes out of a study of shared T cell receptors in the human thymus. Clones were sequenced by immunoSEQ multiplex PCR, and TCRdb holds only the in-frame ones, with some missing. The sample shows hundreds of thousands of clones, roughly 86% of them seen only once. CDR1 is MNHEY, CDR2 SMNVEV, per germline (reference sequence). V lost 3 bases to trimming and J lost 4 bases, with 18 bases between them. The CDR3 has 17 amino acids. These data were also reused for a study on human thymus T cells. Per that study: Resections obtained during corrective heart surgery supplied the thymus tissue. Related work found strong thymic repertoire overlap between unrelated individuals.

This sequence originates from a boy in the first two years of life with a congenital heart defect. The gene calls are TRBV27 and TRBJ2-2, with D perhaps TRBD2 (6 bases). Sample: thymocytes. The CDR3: CASSLRYRRALTGELFF. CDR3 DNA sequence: TGTGCCAGCAGTTTGCGCTACAGGAGGGCCCTCACCGGGGAGCTGTTTTTT.